A selection of T cell receptor beta chains follows, all from one sample in a study of regulatory T cells in long-lasting Graves disease. TCRdb used MiXCR to reprocess the multiplex PCR reads, holding one entry per CDR3 protein. Of about 450,000 distinct CDR3 sequences in the sample, less than 15% were seen once. These data also formed part of another study, on T cells in Graves' hyperthyroidism and ophthalmopathy.

Material: peripheral blood mononuclear cells (PBMCs), obtained at new diagnosis, from a patient treated with antithyroid drugs. These receptor sequences come from a woman aged 50 to 60 with Graves disease. Both conserved end residues are part of each CDR3.

>14|TRBV28
CASTIMGAGAEAFF
>15|TRBV20-1
CSARGLAGVYNEQFF
>14|TRBV30
CAWSRGQSSYEQYF
>13|TRBV6-1
CASSLYEQETQYF
>15|TRBV7-7
CASSPLAGETYEQYF
>12|TRBV3-1
CASGGVGYEQYF
>13|TRBV27
CASSNDGLRGYTF
>15|TRBV28
CASSLGQQANQPQHF
>13|TRBV29-1
CSVEGVGELEAFF
>15|TRBV11-1
CASSLGIAGDNEQFF
>12|TRBV6-5
CASSYSRGELFF
>13|TRBV3-1
CASRAGGGNEQFF
>14|TRBV30
CAWEGRGRSYGYTF
>15|TRBV6-1
CASSEPGRGADTQYF
>15|TRBV2
CASREQGITGNTIYF
>14|TRBV6-2/TRBV6-3
CASSPLTDRDEQFF
>14|TRBV7-8
CASSFPLDHNEQFF
>15|TRBV6-1
CASTPGEGGRTEAFF
>17|TRBV18
CASSPGQGWNMNTEAFF
>17|TRBV18
CASSPQGGSGIYNEQFF
>14|TRBV2
CASSEGGGNYEQYF
>15|TRBV5-4
CASSSGLALAETQYF
>13|TRBV5-1
CASSSRMGETQYF
>15|TRBV11-2
CASSPGSGGNSPLHF
>15|TRBV5-4
CASSLEGVLSNEQFF
>14|TRBV7-9
CASSPTTSGRTQYF
>15|TRBV7-8
CASSASGRRYNEQFF
>14|TRBV18
CASSPRQGDEKLFF
>13|TRBV9
CASSVALMETQYF
>13|TRBV12-3/TRBV12-4
CASSLSQHQPQHF
>17|TRBV7-8
CASSSNFGLAGFNEQFF
>14|TRBV30
CAWSRISGANVLTF
>15|TRBV20-1
CSANLAGGFTGELFF
>14|TRBV10-3
CAISAMDTNYGYTF
>15|TRBV5-1
CASTLGGTMNTEAFF
>12|TRBV12-3/TRBV12-4
CASSPADGTRYF
>17|TRBV28
CASSSRTSGVSTDTQYF
>17|TRBV7-2
CASSSTGRGGGGTEAFF
>15|TRBV27
CASSLAGEGYNEQFF
>17|TRBV7-9
CASSLTTYTGTSVEQFF
>17|TRBV9
CASSARGGTGGINEQFF
>13|TRBV7-3
CASSLFPGTEAFF
>15|TRBV11-2
CASSQTSGGRDEQFF
>14|TRBV7-9
CASSFGGLGDEQYF
>18|TRBV5-1
CASSLVMVGLASSYEQYF
>14|TRBV28
CASSFTVSNEKLFF
>13|TRBV7-9
CASSLESSNEQFF